This T cell receptor (beta chain) is from a study of blood T cell repertoires in COVID-19 (dated by TCRdb to 2020 to 2021). With regard to the full study: Samples covering the acute and convalescent phases of COVID-19 were provided by collaborators in the United States, Italy and Spain. The sample metadata nearly always contained a de-identified subject ID, COVID-19 status, age in years and sex. The repertoires were released in a freely available public database intended as a resource for research on the immune response to SARS-CoV-2. The prospective study material was composed of cDNA or gDNA derived from T cells, B-cell-depleted T cells, or PBMCs. Subjects who had been exposed to COVID-19, were actively infected with it, or had recovered from it provided the deeply sampled blood TCRbeta repertoires that made up the dataset. Where HLA class I and class II types were available, the types were taken from metadata supplied by the sample provider, not from assay-based typing. Samples were obtained from the ongoing ImmuneRACE study (first 160 participants) and from over 1,000 subjects provided by 6 global collaborators. Results the study describes overall, beyond this receptor: The amount of clinical and demographic metadata varied by source and participant and was provided uncurated.

As encoded in the germline V gene, CDR1 is KGHDR while CDR2 is SFDVKD. Trimming accounts for 6 bases at V and 4 bases at J, while the number of junction bases matched to no gene is 4. The CDR3 covers 15 residues, taking in both the cysteine and the phenylalanine. Only the CDR3 portion is preserved as DNA: 45 bases, with reading frame beginning at the first base. Collaborating institutions collected whole blood in K2EDTA tubes following their own protocols. For TCRbeta analysis, collaborators shipped samples in one of three forms: frozen whole blood, isolated PBMCs, or DNA extracted from either of those sample types. Concerning this clone itself: Its antigen is not yet known. Base-call qualities are not available, and no considerably larger clone is one nucleotide away.

The immunoSEQ Assay, a bias-controlled multiplex PCR, was used to amplify TCRbeta CDR3 regions from genomic DNA. As for how the authors treated the data: The number of nucleated cells in each sample was estimated from the amplification of reference gene primers within the assay. To quantify the absolute abundance of each unique TCRbeta CDR3 rearrangement, sequence reads were collapsed and filtered. Productive Simpson clonality was computed per sample as the square root of Simpson's diversity index over productive rearrangements. TCRdb provides this immuneACCESS table in a form limited to in-frame rearrangements. Some clones are lacking; in checked studies, under half of them reflect an unresolved V gene, and why the rest are absent is not known. V and J calls plus clone size are reproduced from that table; the DNA served to infer D and trimming. The sample includes about 190,000 clones, with 75% to 90% observed a single time. The ten largest clones capture approximately 6.7% of the sample.

The sample consisted of peripheral blood. In this chain, TRBV24-1 is recombined with TRBJ2-1; TRBD2 agrees with 11 junctional bases. The receptor's source is a man in his forties with acute or convalescent COVID-19. The CDR3 region has the sequence CATSRSGGGYNEQFF. The DNA sequence follows: TGTGCCACCAGTCGTAGCGGGGGGGGATACAATGAGCAGTTCTTC.